The 32 T cell receptor beta chains listed next were all sequenced from one sample in a study of cytomegalovirus exposure and HLA in healthy donors. 60 Vbeta and 13 Jbeta primers were used in PCR. Profiling relied on immunoSEQ multiplex PCR, and the TCRdb table lists in-frame clones only, not all of them. The profile shows about 75,000 clones, more than 65% of them singletons. Input material: PBMCs. These receptors were collected from a man between 65 and 79 years old in good health and CMV-seropositive.

This chain joins TRBV11-3 and TRBJ2-3; 7 bases are a match to TRBD2. J lost 4 bases, V lost 4 bases, and 5 bases had no gene match. This CDR3 has 14 residues. From germline, CDR1 is SGHNT and CDR2 YENEEA. In DNA, the CDR3 is TGTGCCAGCAGCTCTGTGCGGGGGTCAGATACGCAGTATTTT. Translating it yields CASSSVRGSDTQYF.

DNA for the CDR3: TGTGCCAGCAAGGGACAGGGGGACACTGAAGCTTTCTTT. It specifies CASKGQGDTEAFF. The chain employs TRBV6-1 and TRBJ1-1, with TRBD1 matching 11 bases. The CDR3 loop spans 13 amino acids. Trimming cost V 7 bases and J 3 bases; bases outside gene matches: 1. The germline CDR1 and CDR2 sequences are MNHNS and SASEGT.

The chain recombines TRBV28 with TRBJ2-7, with 8 bases fitting TRBD1. V was clipped by 5 bases and J by 5 bases; unmatched bases: 8. The CDR3 is 14 residues long. CDR1 is MDHEN, CDR2 SYDVKM, per germline. The CDR3 sequence: CASSRRQGWNEQYF. In DNA, the CDR3 is TGTGCCAGCAGTAGGAGACAGGGGTGGAACGAGCAGTACTTC.

In its sample, this clone was seen once. The V and J genes are TRBV2 and TRBJ1-2; the match to TRBD1 covers 9 bases. Trimming cost V 6 bases and J 8 bases; bases outside gene matches: 10. This CDR3 spans 14 amino acids. CDR1 and CDR2 (germline): SNHLY, FYNNEI. The CDR3 DNA is TGTGCCAGCAGGGGACAGGGACGCTCAAGCGGCTACACCTTC. Its translation is CASRGQGRSSGYTF.

The V and J genes are TRBV5-6 and TRBJ2-7; no definite D call. Trimming removed 1 base from V and 2 bases from J, with 10 bases in between. This CDR3 is 14 amino acids long. Germline V gene lookup returns CDR1 SGHDT and CDR2 YYEEEE. The CDR3 loop is CASSLYSPTYEQYF. For the CDR3, the DNA is TGTGCCAGCAGCTTGTACTCCCCCACCTACGAGCAGTACTTC.

J is TRBJ2-7 and V is TRBV6-5; possibly TRBD2 for D (5 bases). The CDR3 sequence is 15 residues long. Germline V gene data show CDR1 as MNHEY and CDR2 as SVGAGI. V was cut by 6 bases and J by 5 bases, with 20 bases left in between. The chain's CDR3 is CASRSASVVGDEQYF. For the CDR3, the DNA is TGTGCCAGCAGATCCGCGTCGGTAGTCGGGGACGAGCAGTACTTC.

The CDR3 bases are TGTGCCAGCGTAGCGAAATTGTGGGGAAACACCATATATTTT. This translates into CASVAKLWGNTIYF. V gene TRBV6-6 combines with J gene TRBJ1-3; D gene uncertain. Germline V lookup: CDR1 MNHNY, CDR2 SVGAGI (reference sequence). V was pared by 8 bases and J by 4 bases, with 15 bases between. This CDR3 spans 14 amino acids.

This chain connects TRBV30 to TRBJ1-2, with 10 nucleotides matching TRBD1. The CDR3 spans 14 residues. Looked up from germline, CDR1 is GTSNPN and CDR2 is SVGIG (reference sequence). V lost 3 bases, J lost 6 bases, and 7 bases stayed unmatched. CDR3 nucleotide sequence: TGTGCCTGGAGCCAAGACAGGGGGCAGGATGGCTACACCTTC. Translating it yields CAWSQDRGQDGYTF.

This clone has only a few counts. The chain combines TRBV25-1 with TRBJ1-1, with 9 bases fitting TRBD1. The ends lost 1 base at V and 5 bases at J; junction bases unmatched: 8. The CDR3 contains 16 residues. In germline, CDR1 is MGHDK, CDR2 SYGVNS. CDR3 DNA sequence: TGTGCCAGCAGTGAATTAACAGGGGGCTTGGCTACTGAAGCTTTCTTT. Translating gives CASSELTGGLATEAFF.

This clone occurred once. V is TRBV4-1 and J is TRBJ2-5, with 9 nucleotides matching TRBD1. CDR3 size: 15 residues. Trimming cost V 1 base and J 2 bases; bases outside gene matches: 2. Germline CDR1 and CDR2: MGHRA and YSYEKL. The CDR3 spells CASSQGTGEQETQYF. The DNA of the CDR3 is TGCGCCAGCAGCCAAGGGACAGGGGAACAAGAGACCCAGTACTTC.

The table lists this clone with a few counts. The chain couples TRBV30 to TRBJ2-5, with TRBD2 matching over 7 bases. The CDR3 loop spans 13 amino acids. Germline CDR1 GTSNPN, CDR2 SVGIG (reference sequence). V was clipped by 5 bases and J by 2 bases; unmatched bases: 5. In DNA, the CDR3 is TGTGCCTGGGGGGTGGGGGGGCAAGAGACCCAGTACTTC. Protein: CAWGVGGQETQYF.

V is TRBV7-9 and J is TRBJ2-1, with 7 bases matching TRBD2. Trimming took 6 bases from V and 2 from J; bases not matched to a gene: 4. This CDR3 contains 14 residues. Looked up from germline, CDR1 is SEHNR and CDR2 is FQNEAQ (reference sequence). Here the CDR3 reads CASSRAGPYNEQFF. The CDR3 DNA follows: TGTGCCAGCAGTAGAGCGGGACCCTACAATGAGCAGTTCTTC.

J is TRBJ2-7 and V is TRBV7-9; 7 nucleotides line up with TRBD1. The V and J ends lost 1 base and 2 bases, in that order; junction bases with no gene match: 8. The germline gives CDR1 SEHNR, CDR2 FQNEAQ (reference sequence). The CDR3 loop spans 16 amino acids. The CDR3 region has the DNA TGTGCCAGCAGCTTAGTCGAAAGACAGGGCACCTACGAGCAGTACTTC. Its translation is CASSLVERQGTYEQYF.

V and J are TRBV5-1 and TRBJ2-6; no clear D. Germline V gene sequence: CDR1 SGHRS, CDR2 YFSETQ. The CDR3 is made up of 15 amino acids. Trimming pared 4 bases from V and 2 bases from J, leaving 10 bases between. The CDR3 DNA reads as TGCGCCAGCAGCGCCACAGTTCCTGGGGCCAACGTCCTGACTTTC. Translating gives CASSATVPGANVLTF.

This chain joins TRBV27 and TRBJ2-1; possibly TRBD2 for D (6 bases). The V gene's germline CDR1 is MNHEY and CDR2 SMNVEV (reference sequence). Trimming removed 3 bases at V and 2 bases at J, with 11 bases between. The CDR3 spans 15 residues. The CDR3 nucleotides are TGTGCCAGCAGTTTGGAGGGGACTGCCTACAATGAGCAGTTCTTC. Translated: CASSLEGTAYNEQFF.

The V call is TRBV21-1, the J call TRBJ1-5; TRBD1, the D gene given by the table, was not confirmed from the DNA. TRBV21-1 is marked as a pseudogene. CDR3 length: 15 residues. CDR3 protein: CASLFTTGGNQPQHF. The CDR3, as DNA: TGTGCCAGCTTGTTTACGACAGGCGGCAATCAGCCCCAGCATTTT.

The chain has TRBV7-9 and TRBJ1-1; TRBD1 might be the D (5 bases). Trimming took off 0 bases at V and 3 bases at J, with 8 bases between the two ends. The CDR3 runs 14 residues. The V gene's germline CDR1 is SEHNR and CDR2 FQNEAQ (reference sequence). The CDR3: CASSLAGADTEAFF. The CDR3 DNA reads TGTGCCAGCAGCTTAGCTGGGGCGGACACTGAAGCTTTCTTT.

This chain uses TRBV6-1 with TRBJ2-1; weak D call: TRBD2 (6 bases). V shed 11 bases and J shed 8 bases, with 13 bases lying between them. In germline, CDR1 is MNHNS, CDR2 SASEGT. The CDR3 consists of 11 residues. DNA for the CDR3: TGTGCCGGCCGGAGGGGACATGAGCAGTTCTTC. Its translation is CAGRRGHEQFF.

V gene TRBV7-2 combines with J gene TRBJ2-7; 8 nucleotides line up with TRBD1. CDR1 and CDR2 (germline): SGHTA, FQGNSA. V lost 1 base to trimming and J lost 0 bases; unmatched junction nucleotides: 2. The CDR3 runs to 15 residues. DNA of the CDR3: TGTGCCAGCAGCTTAGTACAGGGGGGCTCCTACGAGCAGTACTTC. This translates into CASSLVQGGSYEQYF.

This rearrangement joins TRBV5-1 to TRBJ2-1, with 8 bases that match TRBD1. The V gene's germline CDR1 is SGHRS and CDR2 YFSETQ. Trimming removed 0 bases from V and 6 bases from J; junction bases left unmatched: 5. The length of the CDR3 is 15 residues. CDR3 in amino acids: CASSLVGQGSNEQFF. The CDR3 coding sequence is TGCGCCAGCAGCTTGGTAGGACAGGGATCCAATGAGCAGTTCTTC.

The chain uses TRBV10-3 and TRBJ2-7, with 7 bases fitting TRBD2. CDR1 and CDR2 from the germline V gene are ENHRY and SYGVKD. V trimming: 6 bases; J trimming: 0 bases; junction bases outside the gene matches: 5. The CDR3 runs to 14 residues. CDR3 sequence: CAISPSGPSYEQYF. The DNA of the CDR3 is TGTGCCATCAGCCCTAGCGGACCCTCCTACGAGCAGTACTTC.

The CDR3 spells CASSSRVRVVEQYF. The CDR3 nucleotides are TGTGCCAGCAGCTCCCGGGTTCGGGTCGTCGAGCAGTACTTC. The chain carries TRBV7-2 and TRBJ2-7; D call uncertain. The ends were cut back, 4 bases at V and 6 bases at J, with 16 bases in the middle. The CDR3 loop spans 14 amino acids. Germline loops: CDR1 SGHTA, CDR2 FQGNSA.

This clone was counted once. V gene TRBV5-1 combines with J gene TRBJ2-5; 7 nucleotides align to TRBD1. J lost 5 bases, V lost 4 bases, and 11 bases had no gene match. The CDR3 is 15 amino acids. Per germline, CDR1 SGHRS and CDR2 YFSETQ. The CDR3 loop is CASSTRQGSGETQYF. The CDR3 DNA reads TGCGCCAGCAGCACTCGACAGGGATCGGGGGAGACCCAGTACTTC.

The CDR3 is CASSRGVAGGQMEQYF. The CDR3 DNA is TGCGCCAGCAGCCGGGGAGTAGCGGGGGGGCAGATGGAGCAGTACTTC. This chain connects TRBV4-1 to TRBJ2-7; 11 nucleotides align to TRBD2. J lost 7 bases, V lost 4 bases, and 12 bases had no gene match. Germline lookup yields CDR1 MGHRA and CDR2 YSYEKL. This CDR3 has 16 residues.

The rearrangement uses TRBV5-8 and TRBJ2-7, with TRBD1 as a possible D gene (6 bases). Trimming took off 5 bases at V and 4 bases at J, with 13 bases between the two ends. Germline V lookup: CDR1 SGHTS, CDR2 YDEGEE. CDR3 size: 13 residues. As DNA, the CDR3 is TGTGCCAGCAGAGGCGCAGGGGCGTACGAGCAGTACTTC. Translation: CASRGAGAYEQYF.

The chain combines TRBV2 with TRBJ1-2, with 8 bases identical to TRBD1. The germline V gene has CDR1 SNHLY and CDR2 FYNNEI. CDR3 length equals 14 residues. V lost 3 bases to trimming and J lost 3 bases; unmatched junction nucleotides: 3. The CDR3 is CASSEQGADYGYTF. The DNA for the CDR3 is TGTGCCAGCAGTGAGCAGGGGGCGGACTATGGCTACACCTTC.

The V call is TRBV30, the J call TRBJ2-7; tentatively, D is TRBD1 (6 bases). Per the germline V gene, CDR1 is GTSNPN and CDR2 is SVGIG (reference sequence). V was pared by 2 bases and J by 1 base, with 15 bases between. This CDR3 region has 15 residues. Written as DNA, the CDR3 is TGTGCCTGGAGTCAGGGACACGGACTGTCCTACGAGCAGTACTTC. It translates to CAWSQGHGLSYEQYF.

J is TRBJ2-7 and V is TRBV28; possible D gene TRBD1, 5 bases. V lost 3 bases and J lost 1, with 7 bases in between. The CDR3 totals 13 residues. In germline, CDR1 is MDHEN, CDR2 SYDVKM. The CDR3: CASSLQGSYEQYF. CDR3 DNA sequence: TGTGCCAGCAGTTTGCAGGGATCCTACGAGCAGTACTTC.

V and J are TRBV7-2 and TRBJ2-2; 7 positions match TRBD1. The CDR3 has 14 residues. V shed 7 bases, J shed 3 bases, and the junction held 5 bases outside the gene matches. Germline values: CDR1 SGHTA, CDR2 FQGNSA. The CDR3 coding sequence is TGTGCCAGCACCTCCCAGGGGGACACCGGGGAGCTGTTTTTT. It is translated as CASTSQGDTGELFF. The complete variable domain, with remaining parts taken from reference TRBV7-2 and TRBJ2-2, reads GAGVSQSPSNKVTEKGKDVELRCDPISGHTALYWYRQSLGQGLEFLIYFQGNSAPDKSGLPSDRFSAERTGGSVSTLTIQRTQQEDSAVYLCASTSQGDTGELFFGEGSRLTVL.

V is TRBV11-2 and J is TRBJ2-1; 10 nucleotides agree with TRBD2. Germline V lookup: CDR1 SGHAT, CDR2 FQNNGV. The CDR3 is 15 amino acids. The V segment lost 3 bases and the J segment 3 bases; nucleotides outside the gene matches: 2. This CDR3 reads CASSLGTSVYNEQFF. CDR3 in DNA: TGTGCCAGCAGCTTGGGGACTAGCGTCTACAATGAGCAGTTCTTC.

The J gene is TRBJ2-7, the V gene TRBV10-3; 11 nucleotides agree with TRBD1. With 6 bases clipped from V and 3 bases from J, the junction kept 7 bases outside the gene matches. The CDR3 spans 15 residues. Germline CDR1 ENHRY, CDR2 SYGVKD. The CDR3 here is CAISPDRGRRYEQYF. The CDR3 coding sequence is TGTGCCATCAGCCCGGACAGGGGGCGACGCTACGAGCAGTACTTC.

V and J are TRBV18 and TRBJ2-3; D remains unclear. The CDR3 extends over 11 amino acids. V lost 5 bases and J 5 bases, leaving 5 bases between the germline ends. Germline CDR1 KGHSH, CDR2 LQKENI. CDR3 in amino acids: CASSFQDTQYF. The CDR3, as DNA: TGTGCCAGCTCATTTCAAGATACGCAGTATTTT. The full variable domain, in which reference TRBV18 and TRBJ2-3 provide the parts outside the CDR3, is NAGVMQNPRHLVRRRGQEARLRCSPMKGHSHVYWYRQLPEEGLKFMVYLQKENIIDESGMPKERFSAEFPKEGPSILRIQQVVRGDSAAYFCASSFQDTQYFGPGTRLTVL.